This entry describes one T cell receptor (beta chain). Antigen: not known. Sequencing was performed with immunoSEQ multiplex PCR; in TCRdb, only in-frame clones are kept and a portion is missing. The sample includes about 9,000 clones, approximately 87% of them seen just once. The CDR3 contains 17 residues. Per germline, CDR1 SEHNR and CDR2 FQNEAQ (reference sequence). Trimming took 1 base from V and 0 from J; bases not matched to a gene: 9. This sample was taken from a study of PD-1 blockade in classical Hodgkin lymphoma. Whole-study findings and limits: Patients with a complete response exhibited baseline diversity comparable to newly diagnosed patients. Factors driving the repertoire differences, possibly disease activity or prior therapy, remain undefined. Whereas CD4+ TCR diversity had risen significantly by C4D1, CD8+ TCR diversity had not. Lower baseline TCR diversity was reported for newly diagnosed patients than for healthy donors.

The time point is: cycle 4 day 1 (C4D1), after 6 weeks of nivolumab. Every patient had relapsed following autologous stem cell transplantation, and cohorts differed in brentuximab vedotin exposure. The chain combines TRBV7-9 with TRBJ2-7; the match to TRBD1 covers 7 bases. Source: peripheral blood mononuclear cells (PBMCs), taken before the fourth cycle of nivolumab. The TCR sequence derives from a human donor with classical Hodgkin lymphoma. The CDR3 sequence is CASSLGQGMGDSYEQYF. CDR3 DNA sequence: TGTGCCAGCAGCTTAGGACAGGGCATGGGCGACTCCTACGAGCAGTACTTC.